This T cell receptor beta chain was sequenced in a study of T cell clonality in common variable immunodeficiency. The study's findings and limits: Compared with healthy controls, CVID subjects showed increased TCRbeta clonality, mostly in about a third. Compared with controls, CVID subjects had fewer shared TCRbeta clones. Reportedly, TCR beta sequences from common variable immunodeficiency showed fewer deletions and N-nucleotide insertions.

This clone has at least ten counts. Its antigen is still unknown. The read ends 3 residues early relative to the CDR3; the germline J gene fills the gap. With V trimmed by 4 bases and J by 5 bases, 8 bases remained unmatched. Germline V CDR1 and CDR2: SQVTM, ANQGSEA. The CDR3 covers 14 residues. Produced via immunoSEQ multiplex PCR; TCRdb's table is partial and in-frame only. The sample is made up of more than 65,000 clones, none counted only once. V usage is TRBV29-1 and J usage is TRBJ2-5; 9 nucleotides align to TRBD1. This sequence originates from a person aged 18 to 75 in good health. Material: peripheral blood mononuclear cells. The sequenced part of the CDR3 DNA is TGCAGCGTTGTCGGGACAGGGATCTGGGAGACC. Protein: CSVVGTGIWET. The whole CDR3 reads CSVVGTGIWETQYF.